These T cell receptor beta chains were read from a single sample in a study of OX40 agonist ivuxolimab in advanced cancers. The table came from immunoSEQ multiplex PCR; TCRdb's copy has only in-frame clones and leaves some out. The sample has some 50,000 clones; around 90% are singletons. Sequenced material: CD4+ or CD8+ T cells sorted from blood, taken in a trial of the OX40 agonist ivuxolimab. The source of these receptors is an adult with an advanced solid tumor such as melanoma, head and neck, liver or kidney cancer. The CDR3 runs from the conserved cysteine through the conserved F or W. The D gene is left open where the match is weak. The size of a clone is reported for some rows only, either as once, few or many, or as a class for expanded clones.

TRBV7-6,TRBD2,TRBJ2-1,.,TGTGCCAGCAGCAAAGGGACTAGCGGGTACAATGAGCAGTTCTTC,CASSKGTSGYNEQFF
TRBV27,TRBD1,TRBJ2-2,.,TGTGCCAGCAGGGGCTACCTTGGGACAGGAGGGATCGGGGAGCTGTTTTTT,CASRGYLGTGGIGELFF
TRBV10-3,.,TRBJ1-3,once,TGTGCCATCAGTGAGTCGGTCGGGACCCTGGAGGACACCATATATTTT,CAISESVGTLEDTIYF
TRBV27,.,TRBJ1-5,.,TGTGCCAGCCAGCCGTCAGGGAGCAATCAGCCCCAGCATTTT,CASQPSGSNQPQHF
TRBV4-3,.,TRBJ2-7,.,TGCGCCAGCAGCCAAGAGAGGATTGGGGTGTACGAGCAGTACTTC,CASSQERIGVYEQYF
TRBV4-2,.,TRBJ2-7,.,TGTGCCAGCAGCCAAGAATGGCGGGGAACCTACGAGCAGTACTTC,CASSQEWRGTYEQYF
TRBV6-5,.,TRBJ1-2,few,TGTGCCAGCACGAGAAGGGACTATGGCTACACCTTC,CASTRRDYGYTF
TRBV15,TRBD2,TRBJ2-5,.,TGTGCCACCAGCACCCCCAGACCCGGGGAGGGGACCCAGTACTTC,CATSTPRPGEGTQYF
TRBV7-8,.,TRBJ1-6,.,TGTGCCAGCAGCGAGCAGGGAAGTTCACCCCTCCACTTT,CASSEQGSSPLHF
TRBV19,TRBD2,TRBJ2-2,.,TGTGCCAGTAGTCCCGGGGGACTAGCGGGAGGATCAAACACCGGGGAGCTGTTTTTT,CASSPGGLAGGSNTGELFF
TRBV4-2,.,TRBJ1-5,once,TGTGCCAGCAGCCAAAACACCGATAGCAATCAGCCCCAGCATTTT,CASSQNTDSNQPQHF
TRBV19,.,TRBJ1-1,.,TGTGCCAGTAGTATTTCGGGGGCGAGCACTGAAGCTTTCTTT,CASSISGASTEAFF
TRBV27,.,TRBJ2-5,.,TGTGCCAGCAGTTTATCCAGGGGCCAAGAGACCCAGTACTTC,CASSLSRGQETQYF
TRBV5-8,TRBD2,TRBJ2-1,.,TGTGCCAGCAGCCAACCGGGACAGGGACTAGCGGGACCCTACAATGAGCAGTTCTTC,CASSQPGQGLAGPYNEQFF
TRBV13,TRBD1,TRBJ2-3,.,TGTGCCAGCAGCCTCCGGGACAGTCGGACAGATACGCAGTATTTT,CASSLRDSRTDTQYF
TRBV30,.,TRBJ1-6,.,TGTGCCTGGAGACGAAACGTCGGGGCTAATTCACCCCTCCACTTT,CAWRRNVGANSPLHF
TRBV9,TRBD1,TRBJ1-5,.,TGTGCCAGCAGCCCCGACAGGGGTAATCAGCCCCAGCATTTT,CASSPDRGNQPQHF
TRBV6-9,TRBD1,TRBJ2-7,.,TGTGCCAGCAAATATGGGACAGCCGCCTACGAGCAGTACTTC,CASKYGTAAYEQYF
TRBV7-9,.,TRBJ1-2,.,TGTGCCGGACTAGCCCTAGCTAACTATGGCTACACCTTC,CAGLALANYGYTF
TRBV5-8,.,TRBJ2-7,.,TGTGCCAGCAGCTTTACGACAGCTTCCTACGAGCAGTACTTC,CASSFTTASYEQYF
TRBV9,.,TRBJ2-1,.,TGTGCCAGCAGCGGCAATGAGCAGTTCTTC,CASSGNEQFF
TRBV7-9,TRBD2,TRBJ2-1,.,TGTGCCAGCAGCTCGAGCGGGAGACCCTACAATGAGCAGTTCTTC,CASSSSGRPYNEQFF
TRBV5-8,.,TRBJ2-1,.,TGTGCCAGCAGCAGGGCCAGGTTTGTCCATGAGCAGTTCTTC,CASSRARFVHEQFF
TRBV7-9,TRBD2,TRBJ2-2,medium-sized,TGTGCCAGCAGCTCCGGACTAGCGGGCCCCACCGGGGAGCTGTTTTTT,CASSSGLAGPTGELFF
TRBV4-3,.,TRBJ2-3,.,TGCGCCAGCAGCCAAGCCAATACGCAGTATTTT,CASSQANTQYF
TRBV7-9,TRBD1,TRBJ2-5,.,TGTGCCAGCAGCACCCTTCTCGACAGGGGGAAAGAGACCCAGTACTTC,CASSTLLDRGKETQYF